Listed below are T cell receptor beta chains from one sample, sequenced in a study of cytomegalovirus exposure and HLA in healthy donors. Sequencing used immunoSEQ multiplex PCR; TCRdb keeps in-frame clones, though not all of them. The table lists under 200,000 clones, about 85% of them singletons. Sequencing input: PBMCs. These receptors came from a young man in good health and CMV-seropositive. CDR3s leave out the opening cysteine and the closing phenylalanine or tryptophan.

V gene,J gene,CDR3 protein
TRBV5-1,TRBJ2-5,ASSLVFGTGETQY
TRBV18,TRBJ2-5,ASSVTGTMETQY
TRBV19,TRBJ2-2,ASSFPRTGGLLYTGELF
TRBV7-2,TRBJ2-7,ASSLGVGASYEQY
TRBV18,TRBJ1-1,ASSPRGQRGAF
TRBV2,TRBJ1-5,ASSPNQPQH
TRBV2,TRBJ1-1,ASSVAGRNTEAF
TRBV11-2,TRBJ1-3,ASSRQGVPGNTIY
TRBV10-3,TRBJ1-2,AISDGTVLANYGYT
TRBV7-2,TRBJ1-1,ASSFTTWATEAF
TRBV6-5,TRBJ2-1,ASRSSGSSYNEQF
TRBV11-3,TRBJ1-6,ASSANRNSPLH
TRBV10-3,TRBJ2-7,AISEDVLFSYEQY
TRBV19,TRBJ1-2,ASNPGRGSNYGYT
TRBV29-1,TRBJ1-1,SATQGQAMNTEAF
TRBV4-3,TRBJ1-2,ASSPPGQGAGHGYT
TRBV6-5,TRBJ2-3,ASRRDYTDTQY
TRBV5-1,TRBJ1-4,ASSPDRGWEKLF
TRBV7-6,TRBJ2-1,ASSLAGVLGGTSSYNEQF
TRBV9,TRBJ2-3,ASSVTGIDTDTQY
TRBV30,TRBJ1-3,AWSTGYSGNTIY
TRBV18,TRBJ1-1,ASSLGQVRGNTEAF
TRBV19,TRBJ2-3,ASEGRATDTQY